Shown below are 32 T cell receptor beta chains from a single sample sequenced in a study of shared clonotypes between healthy human individuals. TCRdb's copy holds only in-frame clones and misses some; the assay was immunoSEQ multiplex PCR. The repertoire has under 1,100,000 clones, about 76% of them found once; the top ten carry about 1.5%. Material: memory CD4+ T cells sorted from blood. As to subset: CD45RA-negative fraction. The source is a man aged 18 to 35 in good health.

This clone was counted a few times. This chain links TRBV6-1 with TRBJ1-6; 7 bases match TRBD1. The ends lost 2 bases at V and 6 bases at J; junction bases unmatched: 4. Germline assignment: CDR1 MNHNS and CDR2 SASEGT. CDR3 length equals 15 residues. The CDR3 spells CASSERDSPNSPLHF. The CDR3 DNA follows: TGTGCCAGCAGTGAACGGGACAGCCCTAATTCACCCCTCCACTTT.

This rearrangement joins TRBV27 to TRBJ2-7; 8 bases are shared with TRBD1. CDR3 length: 13 residues. Per the germline V gene, CDR1 is MNHEY and CDR2 is SMNVEV (reference sequence). V lost 8 bases, J lost 11 bases, and 14 bases stayed unmatched. The CDR3 bases are TGTGCCAGCCGATCTCATGGACAGGGCCAGAAGTACTTC. This sequence encodes CASRSHGQGQKYF.

The V and J genes are TRBV11-2 and TRBJ1-4; TRBD1 aligns across 10 bases. J lost 16 bases, V lost 1 base, and 15 bases had no gene match. Germline assignment: CDR1 SGHAT and CDR2 FQNNGV. The CDR3 is 16 residues long. The CDR3 is CASSLGAGTGATSEFF. The CDR3 DNA sequence: TGTGCCAGCAGCTTAGGGGCCGGGACAGGGGCAACCAGTGAGTTTTTT.

This chain joins TRBV5-1 and TRBJ2-5; 8 bases are a match to TRBD1. The CDR3 is 16 amino acids. In germline, CDR1 is SGHRS, CDR2 YFSETQ. The ends lost 2 bases at V and 5 bases at J; junction bases unmatched: 11. CDR3 DNA: TGCGCCAGCAGCTTCCTTACAGGGGGATCGGGGGAGACCCAGTACTTC. Translated, it gives CASSFLTGGSGETQYF.

The rearrangement links TRBV2 to TRBJ2-1; D not certain. V shed 6 bases and J shed 6 bases, with 6 bases lying between them. Per the germline V gene, CDR1 is SNHLY and CDR2 is FYNNEI. The CDR3 covers 11 residues. CDR3 amino acids: CASRAPNEQFF. The CDR3 bases are TGTGCCAGCAGGGCTCCCAATGAGCAGTTCTTC.

The chain couples TRBV30 to TRBJ1-2; D call uncertain. V was cut by 4 bases and J by 0 bases, with 18 bases left in between. This CDR3 has 16 residues. Germline V CDR1 and CDR2: GTSNPN, SVGIG (reference sequence). The CDR3: CAWTPPNTATNYGYTF. CDR3 coding DNA: TGTGCCTGGACTCCACCTAATACAGCCACTAACTATGGCTACACCTTC.

This rearrangement joins TRBV10-1 to TRBJ1-1, with D possibly matching TRBD1 (5 bases). The CDR3 is made up of 14 amino acids. Trimming took off 0 bases at V and 10 bases at J, with 15 bases between the two ends. The V gene's germline CDR1 is WNHNN and CDR2 SYGVQD (reference sequence). DNA of the CDR3: TGCGCCAGCAGTGAGTCGGGGGTCAAGTCAACAGCTTTCTTT. It specifies CASSESGVKSTAFF.

V gene TRBV14 combines with J gene TRBJ1-1; no clear D. The CDR3 is made up of 13 amino acids. The germline V gene has CDR1 SGHDN and CDR2 FVKESK. The V and J ends lost 4 bases and 6 bases respectively, with 12 bases between them. For the CDR3, the DNA is TGTGCCAGCAGCCGAGTCTCAACGGCTGAAGCTTTCTTT. Its translation is CASSRVSTAEAFF. Using reference TRBV14 and TRBJ1-1 for the parts outside the CDR3, the full variable domain is EAGVTQFPSHSVIEKGQTVTLRCDPISGHDNLYWYRRVMGKEIKFLLHFVKESKQDESGMPNNRFLAERTGGTYSTLKVQPAELEDSGVYFCASSRVSTAEAFFGQGTRLTVV.

The chain combines TRBV15 with TRBJ1-1; D ambiguous. Germline CDR1 reads LNHNV; CDR2 reads YYDKDF (reference sequence). Trimming cost V 0 bases and J 5 bases, with 22 bases left between them. The length of the CDR3 is 18 residues. CDR3 coding DNA: TGTGCCACCAGCAGAGAGCTAAGAGGGAAGGGTGGTGGGACTGAAGCTTTCTTT. Protein: CATSRELRGKGGGTEAFF.

This clone was seen more than once but under ten times. V usage is TRBV4-1 and J usage is TRBJ2-4; D might be TRBD2 (6 bases). Trimming cost V 4 bases and J 8 bases, with 18 bases left between them. The CDR3 runs to 15 residues. From germline, CDR1 is MGHRA and CDR2 YSYEKL. The CDR3 here is CASSLTDYTYDIQYF. The CDR3 DNA sequence: TGCGCCAGCAGCCTGACGGACTACACATACGACATTCAGTACTTC.

V usage is TRBV11-2 and J usage is TRBJ2-1; 12 bases are a match to TRBD2. CDR3 length equals 20 residues. Germline values: CDR1 SGHAT, CDR2 FQNNGV. Unmatched junction bases numbered 13, after V lost 0 bases and J lost 4 bases. The CDR3 protein is CASSLDSWLAGGLEYNEQFF. CDR3 coding DNA: TGTGCCAGCAGCTTAGATAGCTGGCTAGCGGGGGGGCTCGAGTACAATGAGCAGTTCTTC.

The J gene is TRBJ1-4, the V gene TRBV28; 11 bases line up with TRBD1. Germline CDR1 reads MDHEN; CDR2 reads SYDVKM. CDR3 size: 18 residues. The junction had 8 bases not matched to a gene; V was cut back by 5 bases and J by 0 bases. The CDR3 here is CASSPGTGGGATNEKLFF. The CDR3 nucleotides read TGTGCCAGCAGTCCGGGGACAGGGGGAGGGGCAACTAATGAAAAACTGTTTTTT.

Of note for this clone: The same CDR3 also results from other DNA sequences found in this sample. The V gene is TRBV5-1, the J gene TRBJ1-2, with 10 bases fitting TRBD1. From germline, CDR1 is SGHRS and CDR2 YFSETQ. V dropped 3 bases and J dropped 5; count of bases not matched to a gene: 7. The CDR3 is 15 amino acids. CDR3 in DNA: TGCGCCAGCAGCTCGCGACAGGGGGCAACTTATGGCTACACCTTC. Residues: CASSSRQGATYGYTF.

In this sample, this clone turned up a few times. V gene TRBV11-2 combines with J gene TRBJ1-1; TRBD1 matches at 8 bases. The ends lost 5 bases at V and 2 bases at J; junction bases unmatched: 4. The CDR3 runs 14 residues. Per the germline V gene, CDR1 is SGHAT and CDR2 is FQNNGV. CDR3 amino acids: CASSIQGENTEAFF. CDR3 DNA sequence: TGTGCCAGCAGCATACAGGGGGAAAACACTGAAGCTTTCTTT.

The J gene is TRBJ2-1, the V gene TRBV6-4; a weak D match, TRBD2 (6 bases). The ends were cut back, 7 bases at V and 0 bases at J, with 19 bases in the middle. This CDR3 region has 17 residues. Germline lookup yields CDR1 MRHNA and CDR2 SNTAGT. The chain's CDR3 is CASTRDSQPSSYNEQFF. DNA for the CDR3: TGTGCCAGCACCCGGGACTCCCAACCTAGCTCCTACAATGAGCAGTTCTTC.

J is TRBJ2-7 and V is TRBV29-1; D is unclear. The CDR3 totals 16 residues. Per the germline V gene, CDR1 is SQVTM and CDR2 is ANQGSEA. Trimming pared 3 bases from V and 0 bases from J, leaving 18 bases between. The CDR3 loop is CSVEGVGRTDSYEQYF. CDR3 coding DNA: TGCAGCGTTGAGGGTGTCGGACGGACGGACTCCTACGAGCAGTACTTC.

V and J are TRBV30 and TRBJ1-1; the D gene is possibly TRBD1 (5 bases). The CDR3 sequence is 16 residues long. Germline V gene data show CDR1 as GTSNPN and CDR2 as SVGIG (reference sequence). The V end lost 3 bases, the J end lost 2 bases, and 19 bases lay between the germline ends. CDR3 region: CAWRGWAGQGNTEAFF. DNA for the CDR3: TGTGCCTGGAGAGGATGGGCTGGGCAGGGAAACACTGAAGCTTTCTTT.

The genes are TRBV10-2 and TRBJ2-5; unclear D gene. With 3 bases removed from V and 2 bases from J, the gap between germline ends came to 10 bases. This CDR3 has 14 residues. Germline assignment: CDR1 WSHSY and CDR2 SAAADI. CDR3 residues: CASSDYPAQETQYF. In DNA, the CDR3 is TGCGCCAGCAGTGATTACCCCGCACAAGAGACCCAGTACTTC.

This sequence joins TRBV27 and TRBJ2-4; D perhaps matches TRBD2 (5 bases). This CDR3 has 14 residues. V lost 5 bases and J 9 bases, leaving 17 bases between the germline ends. Germline V gene lookup returns CDR1 MNHEY and CDR2 SMNVEV (reference sequence). The CDR3 protein is CASSPDRGRVIQYF. Here the CDR3 DNA reads TGTGCCAGCAGTCCGGACCGGGGTCGTGTCATTCAGTACTTC.

V gene TRBV7-2 combines with J gene TRBJ2-1; TRBD1 matches 8 bases. The CDR3 totals 15 residues. J was trimmed by 3 bases and V by 1 base; bases with no gene match: 2. Germline CDR1 is SGHTA and CDR2 is FQGNSA. The CDR3 coding sequence is TGTGCCAGCAGCTTAGAGGGACAGGTCTACAATGAGCAGTTCTTC. This sequence encodes CASSLEGQVYNEQFF.

The rearrangement uses TRBV5-1 and TRBJ2-1, with unresolved D. Germline CDR1 reads SGHRS; CDR2 reads YFSETQ. The CDR3 extends over 15 amino acids. V was pared by 4 bases and J by 3 bases, with 14 bases between. The CDR3, as DNA: TGCGCCAGCAGCACCCCGGGCGGTGGCTACAATGAGCAGTTCTTC. Translation gives CASSTPGGGYNEQFF.

This chain joins TRBV19 and TRBJ2-7; no clear D. The V and J ends lost 6 bases and 5 bases respectively, with 17 bases between them. The CDR3 is 14 residues long. Germline V gene lookup returns CDR1 LNHDA and CDR2 SQIVND (reference sequence). In DNA form, the CDR3 reads TGTGCCAGTAGATCGGCCTATCCCTTGGACGAGCAGTACTTC. Translating it yields CASRSAYPLDEQYF.

This clone has a single count. V and J are TRBV6-5 and TRBJ2-7; D not certain. V lost 4 bases and J 6 bases, leaving 10 bases between the germline ends. Germline-derived CDR1 and CDR2 are MNHEY and SVGAGI. This CDR3 contains 12 residues. The CDR3 protein is CASSSPSGEQYF. The CDR3 bases are TGTGCCAGCAGTTCCCCGAGTGGCGAGCAGTACTTC.

The chain joins TRBV19 to TRBJ1-5; TRBD1 is a possible D gene (6 bases). Germline V gene sequence: CDR1 LNHDA, CDR2 SQIVND (reference sequence). V was shortened by 7 bases and J by 0 bases, with 13 bases between the two germline ends. This CDR3 has 15 residues. The CDR3, as DNA: TGTGCCAGTACCCCGACAGGTCCTAGCAATCAGCCCCAGCATTTT. Protein: CASTPTGPSNQPQHF.

As regards this clone: The sample holds other DNA sequences that translate to the same CDR3. J is TRBJ2-6 and V is TRBV6-1, with D perhaps matching TRBD1 (5 bases). Trimming removed 1 base at V and 2 bases at J, with 6 bases between. Germline V gives CDR1 MNHNS, CDR2 SASEGT. The CDR3 extends over 15 amino acids. The CDR3 nucleotides read TGTGCCAGCAGTGAAGGGGGCGCTGGGGCCAACGTCCTGACTTTC. Translating it yields CASSEGGAGANVLTF.

The chain couples TRBV7-6 to TRBJ1-6; D is unclear. This CDR3 is built from 15 residues. From germline, CDR1 is SGHVS and CDR2 FNYEAQ. Trimming pared 2 bases from V and 7 bases from J, leaving 12 bases between. The CDR3 spells CASSLRAGGNSPLHF. The CDR3 coding sequence is TGTGCCAGCAGCTTAAGGGCCGGCGGGAATTCACCCCTCCACTTT.

CDR3 sequence reads: CASSPDGAGQPQHF. CDR3 DNA: TGTGCCAGCTCACCAGACGGGGCAGGTCAGCCCCAGCATTTT. V gene TRBV18 combines with J gene TRBJ1-5; D perhaps matches TRBD1 (5 bases). CDR3 length: 14 residues. Trimming shortened V by 2 bases and J by 6 bases, and 11 bases separated the two germline ends. The V gene's germline CDR1 is KGHSH and CDR2 LQKENI.

This clone was picked up a small number of times. The sample carries other DNA sequences with the same CDR3. This chain links TRBV6-4 with TRBJ1-5; D unresolved. The CDR3 is 13 amino acids. V was clipped by 6 bases and J by 0 bases, with 6 bases between them. Germline CDR1 MRHNA, CDR2 SNTAGT. The CDR3 region is CASSRDSNQPQHF. The CDR3 coding sequence is TGTGCCAGCAGCAGAGATAGCAATCAGCCCCAGCATTTT.

This clone appeared many times. This chain joins TRBV6-6 and TRBJ1-1, with D hard to call. Germline CDR1 is MNHNY and CDR2 is SVGAGI (reference sequence). V was cut by 6 bases and J by 4 bases, with 18 bases left in between. The CDR3 has 15 residues. CDR3 in amino acids: CASRGSGQVSTEAFF. In DNA, the CDR3 is TGTGCCAGCAGGGGGTCGGGTCAGGTGAGCACTGAAGCTTTCTTT.

V and J are TRBV27 and TRBJ1-1; TRBD1 might be the D (5 bases). The CDR3 sequence is 14 residues long. Trimming took 4 bases from V and 4 from J, leaving 13 bases between them. CDR1 MNHEY and CDR2 SMNVEV come from the germline V gene (reference sequence). CDR3 sequence: CASSSNAGTTEAFF. The CDR3 DNA follows: TGTGCCAGCAGTTCCAATGCAGGGACCACTGAAGCTTTCTTT.

The V call is TRBV5-6, the J call TRBJ1-1, with 8 bases identical to TRBD1. CDR3 size: 13 residues. Unmatched junction bases numbered 8, after V lost 3 bases and J lost 10 bases. Per the germline V gene, CDR1 is SGHDT and CDR2 is YYEEEE. This CDR3 reads CASSSDRERGAFF. The CDR3 DNA follows: TGTGCCAGCAGCTCGGACAGGGAGAGGGGAGCTTTCTTT.

The chain combines TRBV6-4 with TRBJ1-2, with D possibly being TRBD1 (5 bases). Trimming shortened V by 11 bases and J by 3 bases, and 22 bases separated the two germline ends. Germline V gene lookup returns CDR1 MRHNA and CDR2 SNTAGT. The CDR3 loop spans 15 amino acids. The CDR3 reads CAWGTAPFSHYGYTF. In DNA, the CDR3 is TGTGCCTGGGGGACGGCTCCTTTTTCTCACTATGGCTACACCTTC.